This passage covers 25 T cell receptor beta chains from one sample sequenced in a study of OX40 agonist ivuxolimab in advanced cancers. The assay was immunoSEQ multiplex PCR, and TCRdb's table has in-frame clones only and misses some. Among tens of thousands of clones listed, roughly 80% were seen once. Sample: CD4+ or CD8+ T cells sorted from blood, taken in a trial of the OX40 agonist ivuxolimab. These receptors came from an adult with an advanced solid tumor such as melanoma, head and neck, liver or kidney cancer.

The V gene is TRBV6-4, the J gene TRBJ2-5, with 10 nucleotides matching TRBD2. Germline V gene data show CDR1 as MRHNA and CDR2 as SNTAGT. V lost 6 bases, J lost 4 bases, and 5 bases stayed unmatched. The CDR3 has 14 residues. The CDR3 DNA reads as TGTGCCAGCAGAGGACTAGCGGAAAGAGAGACCCAGTACTTC. Its protein is CASRGLAERETQYF.

The chain recombines TRBV5-1 with TRBJ2-7, with 9 bases aligning to TRBD2. Trimming removed 5 bases from V and 2 bases from J; junction bases left unmatched: 11. The germline CDR1 and CDR2 sequences are SGHRS and YFSETQ. The CDR3 is 16 residues long. In DNA form, the CDR3 reads TGCGCCAGCAGACCACTACCTAGCGGGGTTCCCTACGAGCAGTACTTC. Protein sequence: CASRPLPSGVPYEQYF.

The chain uses TRBV7-2 and TRBJ2-1; TRBD2 is a possible D gene (6 bases). Germline V CDR1 and CDR2: SGHTA, FQGNSA. The CDR3 is 16 residues long. Trimming pared 3 bases from V and 5 bases from J, leaving 17 bases between. Here the CDR3 reads CASSFRAGTKNNEQFF. In DNA form, the CDR3 reads TGTGCCAGCAGCTTCCGAGCGGGCACGAAAAACAATGAGCAGTTCTTC.

This clone has just one count. The chain couples TRBV29-1 to TRBJ1-1, with TRBD1 matching 7 bases. V was clipped by 7 bases and J by 0 bases; unmatched bases: 8. In germline, CDR1 is SQVTM, CDR2 ANQGSEA. CDR3 length: 14 residues. DNA for the CDR3: TGCAGCGGTGACAGGGAAGGGGTGAACACTGAAGCTTTCTTT. Protein product: CSGDREGVNTEAFF.

The chain carries TRBV5-6 and TRBJ1-2, with D possibly TRBD1 on 5 matching bases. V lost 4 bases and J lost 0, with 13 bases in between. The length of the CDR3 is 15 residues. From germline, CDR1 is SGHDT and CDR2 YYEEEE. CDR3 nucleotides: TGTGCCAGCAGCCCGAAGGGCAGGGCTAACTATGGCTACACCTTC. It translates to CASSPKGRANYGYTF.

The chain has TRBV6-6 and TRBJ2-5, with 8 bases aligning to TRBD1. Gene TRBJ2-7 matches the end of the DNA better, so the J call may be wrong. This CDR3 is 13 amino acids long. Germline lookup yields CDR1 MNHNY and CDR2 SVGAGI (reference sequence). CDR3 loop: CASSYDRGYEQYF. The CDR3 DNA reads as TGTGCCAGCAGTTATGACAGGGGCTACGAGCAGTACTTC.

This clone was seen only a few times. In nucleotides, the CDR3 is TGTGCCAGCAGAAGGCAGGGAAGTCAGCCCCAGCATTTT. Translating it yields CASRRQGSQPQHF. This chain connects TRBV6-7 to TRBJ1-5; TRBD1 is a possible D gene (5 bases). TRBV6-7 is sorted into the ORF group, with uncertain function. The germline V and J ends were trimmed by 6 bases and 6 bases, with 12 bases remaining between them. The CDR3 sequence is 13 residues long.

The chain has TRBV7-6 and TRBJ2-7; 16 bases agree with TRBD2. The V gene's germline CDR1 is SGHVS and CDR2 FNYEAQ. This CDR3 is 17 amino acids long. J was trimmed by 5 bases and V by 5 bases; bases with no gene match: 9. The CDR3 spells CASSLGTSGGASHEQYF. The CDR3 nucleotides read TGTGCCAGCAGCCTCGGGACTAGCGGGGGGGCTTCTCACGAGCAGTACTTC.

For the CDR3, the DNA is TGTGCCAGCAGGGGACTAGCTAAGGGGGTGGAGCAGTTCTTC. Its protein product is CASRGLAKGVEQFF. The gene calls are TRBV27 and TRBJ2-1; TRBD2 matches 9 bases. Germline CDR1 MNHEY, CDR2 SMNVEV (reference sequence). The CDR3 has 14 amino acids. Trimming at V came to 6 bases and at J to 10 bases, leaving 10 bases not matched to a gene.

The rearrangement uses TRBV5-1 and TRBJ1-3; D is uncertain. This CDR3 has 13 amino acids. Germline V gene lookup returns CDR1 SGHRS and CDR2 YFSETQ. Trimming removed 3 bases at V and 0 bases at J, with 4 bases between. As DNA, the CDR3 is TGCGCCAGCAGCTCCTACTCTGGAAACACCATATATTTT. Translation gives CASSSYSGNTIYF.

This clone was picked up a small number of times. The V gene is TRBV7-9, the J gene TRBJ2-1; 9 bases agree with TRBD2. Germline V lookup: CDR1 SEHNR, CDR2 FQNEAQ (reference sequence). Trimming at V came to 2 bases and at J to 6 bases, leaving 5 bases not matched to a gene. The CDR3 has 15 residues. CDR3 amino acids: CASSLRLAESNEQFF. Written as DNA, the CDR3 is TGTGCCAGCAGCTTACGACTAGCGGAAAGCAATGAGCAGTTCTTC.

The chain employs TRBV6-5 and TRBJ1-5, with D possibly being TRBD1 (6 bases). The V gene's germline CDR1 is MNHEY and CDR2 SVGAGI. This CDR3 is 15 amino acids long. The V end was cut by 8 bases, the J end by 1 base, with 15 bases between. The CDR3 sequence is CASGAGTGSNQPQHF. The CDR3 bases are TGTGCCAGCGGTGCCGGTACAGGGAGCAATCAGCCCCAGCATTTT.

The rearrangement joins TRBV5-1 to TRBJ2-3; weak D call: TRBD1 (5 bases). CDR3 size: 13 residues. V was cut by 3 bases and J by 4 bases, with 9 bases left in between. Per germline, CDR1 SGHRS and CDR2 YFSETQ. CDR3 in amino acids: CASSSSGPDTQYF. The CDR3 DNA is TGCGCCAGCAGCTCCTCAGGGCCAGATACGCAGTATTTT. Full variable domain (remainder filled in from reference TRBV5-1 and TRBJ2-3): KAGVTQTPRYLIKTRGQQVTLSCSPISGHRSVSWYQQTPGQGLQFLFEYFSETQRNKGNFPGRFSGRQFSNSRSEMNVSTLELGDSALYLCASSSSGPDTQYFGPGTRLTVL.

The V gene is TRBV6-5, the J gene TRBJ1-2; D not certain. Between the trimmed V and J ends, which lost 2 bases and 8 bases, there was a span of 9 bases. The CDR3 is 12 amino acids. Germline CDR1 reads MNHEY; CDR2 reads SVGAGI. The CDR3, as DNA: TGTGCCAGCAGTTACGCCCCTAGAGGCTACACCTTC. Translation: CASSYAPRGYTF.

The chain has TRBV5-6 and TRBJ2-1, with D perhaps TRBD1 (5 bases). This CDR3 spans 15 amino acids. Trimming cost V 2 bases and J 7 bases, with 16 bases left between them. CDR1 SGHDT and CDR2 YYEEEE come from the germline V gene. CDR3 sequence: CASSFDSSPWNEQFF. For the CDR3, the DNA is TGTGCCAGCAGCTTCGACAGTTCCCCCTGGAATGAGCAGTTCTTC.

V and J are TRBV5-6 and TRBJ2-6; D uncertain. The CDR3 contains 17 residues. Germline CDR1 and CDR2: SGHDT and YYEEEE. V lost 4 bases to trimming and J lost 5 bases, with 19 bases between them. CDR3 in amino acids: CASSSSKSQSRANVLTF. In nucleotides, the CDR3 is TGTGCCAGCAGCAGTAGCAAGTCACAAAGTCGGGCCAACGTCCTGACTTTC.

This clone was found a few times. V and J are TRBV4-1 and TRBJ1-5; D unclear. V gave up 0 bases and J gave up 12 bases, with 15 bases separating them. Germline V gene lookup returns CDR1 MGHRA and CDR2 YSYEKL. This CDR3 contains 14 residues. The CDR3 spells CASSQDRVRNVQHF. CDR3 nucleotide sequence: TGCGCCAGCAGCCAAGATCGGGTCAGAAATGTCCAGCATTTT.

The chain combines TRBV6-1 with TRBJ2-1; the match to TRBD2 covers 11 bases. V was clipped by 7 bases and J by 6 bases; unmatched bases: 8. The CDR3 sequence is 15 residues long. CDR1 is MNHNS and CDR2 is SASEGT in the germline V gene. The CDR3, as DNA: TGTGCCAGCACTCAGGCTAGCGGGAGGTTCAATGAGCAGTTCTTC. Encoded protein: CASTQASGRFNEQFF.

The CDR3 DNA follows: TGTGCCAGCAGTTATAGCGGGTTAGGCTCCTACAATGAGCAGTTCTTC. Its protein product is CASSYSGLGSYNEQFF. The chain employs TRBV6-4 and TRBJ2-1, with 7 bases aligning to TRBD2. Looked up from germline, CDR1 is MRHNA and CDR2 is SNTAGT. V lost 5 bases and J lost 0; bases outside the gene matches: 7. This CDR3 has 16 amino acids.

The rearrangement joins TRBV2 to TRBJ2-2; D is unclear. The germline V and J ends were trimmed by 3 bases and 1 base, with 6 bases remaining between them. This CDR3 contains 14 residues. The germline V gene encodes CDR1 SNHLY and CDR2 FYNNEI. The CDR3 sequence is CASSDFGNTGELFF. The CDR3 coding sequence is TGTGCCAGCAGTGATTTCGGGAACACCGGGGAGCTGTTTTTT.

This clone came up once. The genes are TRBV6-5 and TRBJ2-7; tentative D call: TRBD1 (6 bases). V lost 3 bases to trimming and J lost 1 base, with 10 bases between them. The CDR3 is made up of 14 amino acids. Germline values: CDR1 MNHEY, CDR2 SVGAGI. In DNA form, the CDR3 reads TGTGCCAGCAGTTATAGCCAGGGGTCCTACGAGCAGTACTTC. Translated, it gives CASSYSQGSYEQYF.

The chain combines TRBV7-9 with TRBJ1-5; D remains unclear. The CDR3 extends over 13 amino acids. Trimming took 5 bases from V and 5 from J, leaving 10 bases between them. Germline V gene data show CDR1 as SEHNR and CDR2 as FQNEAQ (reference sequence). The DNA for the CDR3 is TGTGCCAGCAGCCGGGCACGCGATCAGCCCCAGCATTTT. Its protein is CASSRARDQPQHF. The full variable domain, completed using reference TRBV7-9 and TRBJ1-5, is DTGVSQNPRHKITKRGQNVTFRCDPISEHNRLYWYRQTLGQGPEFLTYFQNEAQLEKSRLLSDRFSAERPKGSFSTLEIQRTEQGDSAMYLCASSRARDQPQHFGDGTRLSIL.

In its sample, this clone was seen a few times. V is TRBV7-9 and J is TRBJ2-5, with TRBD1 matching over 7 bases. The CDR3 covers 17 residues. Germline-derived CDR1 and CDR2 are SEHNR and FQNEAQ (reference sequence). With V trimmed by 1 base and J by 5 bases, 13 bases remained unmatched. The CDR3 bases are TGTGCCAGCAGCTTAGGTCGCGGCAGGGGGTGGTCGGAGACCCAGTACTTC. Encoded protein: CASSLGRGRGWSETQYF.

The genes are TRBV7-2 and TRBJ2-3; D remains ambiguous. Germline V lookup: CDR1 SGHTA, CDR2 FQGNSA. Trimming left V 3 bases short and J 2 bases short, with 9 bases between. The CDR3 runs 14 residues. In DNA, the CDR3 is TGTGCCAGCAGCTTTTGGCTCACCACAGATACGCAGTATTTT. This codes for CASSFWLTTDTQYF.

This clone has just one count. The rearrangement links TRBV4-1 to TRBJ2-7; weak D call: TRBD1 (6 bases). Germline assignment: CDR1 MGHRA and CDR2 YSYEKL. CDR3 length: 15 amino acids. The V end lost 6 bases, the J end lost 2 bases, and 17 bases lay between the germline ends. CDR3 nucleotide sequence: TGCGCCAGCAGTAAGGGGGTGCAGGGTACCTACGAGCAGTACTTC. Encoded protein: CASSKGVQGTYEQYF.